This TCR beta chain derives from a study of T-cell memory formation after mild COVID-19. Study summary: TCR clusters were mostly donor specific.

This clonotype has a handful of counts. Its antigen is unknown. TCRdb re-called the 5' RACE reads with MiXCR, one entry per CDR3 protein. The sample holds roughly 280,000 distinct CDR3 sequences, 8.2% seen once. This CDR3 comprises 15 residues. The V end lost 4 bases, the J end lost 6 bases, and 17 bases lay between the germline ends. From germline, CDR1 is LGHNA and CDR2 YSLEER. Overall study findings and caveats: CD4+ contracting clones lay mainly in CM and EM, CD8+ ones in EMRA. Clones that got smaller from day 15 to 85 had even CD4/CD8, while clones growing later tipped toward CD4+.

The gene calls are TRBV4-3 and TRBJ2-3, with no clear D. The receptor was isolated from a man aged 18 to 30 who had mild COVID-19 (a few samples of this study predate the infection). Cell type and time point are not known. Sequenced sample: PBMCs or a T cell subset sorted from them (not recorded which). This CDR3 reads CASSLSGADGDTQYF. Here the CDR3 DNA reads TGCGCCAGCAGCCTATCCGGTGCCGACGGGGATACGCAGTATTTT.